The TCR beta chain described here comes from a study of blood T cell repertoires in COVID-19. About the research overall: T cells, B-cell-depleted T cells, or PBMCs supplied cDNA or gDNA.

In germline, CDR1 is MDHEN, CDR2 SYDVKM. V was clipped by 3 bases and J by 0 bases, with 8 bases between them. This CDR3 has 15 amino acids. TCRdb keeps only in-frame clones here, not all; method: immunoSEQ multiplex PCR. This sample has under 45,000 clones, with around 88% found just once. The clonotype was recovered from a woman at least 80 years old with active or convalescent COVID-19. Sequencing was carried out using peripheral blood. V is TRBV28 and J is TRBJ1-4; TRBD1 is a possible D gene (5 bases). CDR3 protein: CASSFGGSTNEKLFF. CDR3 coding DNA: TGTGCCAGCAGTTTCGGGGGGTCAACTAATGAAAAACTGTTTTTT.